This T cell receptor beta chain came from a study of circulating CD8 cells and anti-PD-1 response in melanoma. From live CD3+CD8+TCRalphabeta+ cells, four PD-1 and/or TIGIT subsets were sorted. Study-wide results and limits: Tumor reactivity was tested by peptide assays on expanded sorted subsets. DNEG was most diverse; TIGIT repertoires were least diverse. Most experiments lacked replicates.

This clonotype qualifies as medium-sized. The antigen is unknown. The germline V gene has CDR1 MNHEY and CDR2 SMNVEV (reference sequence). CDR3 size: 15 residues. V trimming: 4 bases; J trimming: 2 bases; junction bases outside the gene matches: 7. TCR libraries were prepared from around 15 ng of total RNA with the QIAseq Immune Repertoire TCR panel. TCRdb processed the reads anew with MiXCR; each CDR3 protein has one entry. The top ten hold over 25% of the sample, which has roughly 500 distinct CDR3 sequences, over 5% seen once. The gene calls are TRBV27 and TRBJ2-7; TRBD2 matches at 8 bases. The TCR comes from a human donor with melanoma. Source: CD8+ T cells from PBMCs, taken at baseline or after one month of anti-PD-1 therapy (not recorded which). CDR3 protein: CASSYRGGRTYEQYF. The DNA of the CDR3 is TGTGCCAGCAGTTACCGGGGGGGCAGAACCTACGAGCAGTACTTC.